This T cell receptor beta chain was retrieved from a study of cytomegalovirus exposure and HLA in healthy donors. The PCR used 60 Vbeta and 13 Jbeta primers. Profiled with immunoSEQ multiplex PCR; TCRdb holds only in-frame clones, not every one. Of under 200,000 clones in the sample, 75% were seen once. This CDR3 has 11 amino acids. V was clipped by 6 bases and J by 4 bases, with 6 bases between them. The germline CDR1 and CDR2 sequences are ENHRY and SYGVKD. Source material: PBMCs. The chain recombines TRBV10-3 with TRBJ2-5; no clear D gene. The TCR sequence derives from a woman aged 50 to 60 in good health and CMV-seropositive. The CDR3 nucleotides are TGTGCCATCAGCCAGTTAGAGACCCAGTACTTC. It translates to CAISQLETQYF.